This passage covers 5 T cell receptor beta chains from one sample sequenced in a study of blood T cell repertoires in COVID-19. Sequencing was performed with immunoSEQ multiplex PCR; in TCRdb, only in-frame clones are kept and a portion is missing. The profile shows almost 85,000 clones, about 83% of them singletons. Sequences were obtained from peripheral blood. These receptors all stem from a man older than 75 with active or convalescent COVID-19.

This clone was counted between two and nine times. The V call is TRBV6-5, the J call TRBJ2-7; 11 bases fit TRBD1. There are 14 residues in the CDR3. V shed 5 bases, J shed 7 bases, and the junction held 7 bases outside the gene matches. CDR1 is MNHEY, CDR2 SVGAGI, per germline. CDR3 nucleotides: TGTGCCAGCAGTCCATGGACAGGGGGCAGGGAGCAGTACTTC. Amino acids: CASSPWTGGREQYF.

The chain uses TRBV6-2 or TRBV6-3 and TRBJ2-3; 7 bases agree with TRBD2. This CDR3 has 16 residues. With V trimmed by 2 bases and J by 2 bases, 7 bases remained unmatched. Germline V gene sequence: CDR1 MNHEY, CDR2 SVGEGT. The CDR3 region has the DNA TGTGCCAGCAGTTACGGTCCTAGCGGCTTCACAGATACGCAGTATTTT. Translated: CASSYGPSGFTDTQYF.

There are a few counts of this clone. This chain connects TRBV14 to TRBJ2-7; no definite D call. CDR3 length equals 13 residues. The V gene's germline CDR1 is SGHDN and CDR2 FVKESK. V lost 4 bases and J lost 3, with 10 bases in between. The CDR3 nucleotides read TGTGCCAGCAGCCGCAACAGAAACTACGAGCAGTACTTC. As protein: CASSRNRNYEQYF.

The rearrangement uses TRBV3-1 (or the pseudogene TRBV3-2) and TRBJ1-2, with 8 bases lining up with TRBD1. Trimming at V came to 2 bases and at J to 5 bases, leaving 1 base not matched to a gene. The CDR3 length is 13 residues. Germline loops: CDR1 LGHDT, CDR2 YNNKEL (reference sequence). The CDR3 protein is CASSQQGAYGYTF. The CDR3 DNA reads TGTGCCAGCAGCCAACAGGGGGCTTATGGCTACACCTTC.

This clone was found once. V and J are TRBV4-3 and TRBJ2-1, with 9 positions matching TRBD2. CDR3 length: 17 residues. Germline lookup yields CDR1 LGHNA and CDR2 YSLEER. The J segment lost 7 bases and the V segment lost 0 bases, leaving 10 bases of the junction unmatched. The CDR3 coding sequence is TGCGCCAGCAGCCAAGAGTGGTGGGGACTAGCAATTAATGAGCAGTTCTTC. Translation: CASSQEWWGLAINEQFF.